These T cell receptor beta chains were read from a single sample in a study of T cells in Graves' hyperthyroidism and ophthalmopathy. TCRdb re-called the multiplex PCR reads through MiXCR, storing one row per CDR3 protein. The sample contains some 490,000 distinct CDR3 sequences, around 16% of which appear only once. The specimen was blood. These TCRs come from a woman younger than 45 with Graves' ophthalmopathy. Each CDR3 is given without its conserved first and last residue. Each record gives: CDR3 protein, V gene, J gene.

ASSSFSGSRTGELF	TRBV7-7	TRBJ2-2
ASSDLGGGETQY	TRBV6-1	TRBJ2-5
ASSRDRVYEQY	TRBV18	TRBJ2-7
ASSLTTGKLNQPQH	TRBV27	TRBJ1-5
ASSLNWGLWGRTANTEAF	TRBV7-2	TRBJ1-1
ASSIAAGDWNEQF	TRBV19	TRBJ2-1
ASSTPDRGPGYEAF	TRBV12-3/TRBV12-4	TRBJ1-1
ASSLVGVENSPLH	TRBV7-2	TRBJ1-6
ASSLGLLSTDTQC	TRBV7-2	TRBJ2-3
AWTTSGTYGAGNTIY	TRBV30	TRBJ1-3
AWSPRGGFTDTQY	TRBV30	TRBJ2-3
ASSDLGFEQY	TRBV2	TRBJ2-7
SAPSNRVINSPLH	TRBV20-1	TRBJ1-6
ASRHPGANVLT	TRBV27	TRBJ2-6
SARVTGGQGEQY	TRBV20-1	TRBJ2-7
ASSLPLLYEQY	TRBV28	TRBJ2-7
SAREDGTTEAF	TRBV20-1	TRBJ1-1
ASSSRQGSKETQY	TRBV27	TRBJ2-5
ASSLTRVRGGYYEQY	TRBV28	TRBJ2-7
ASSFTVYGSNQPQH	TRBV7-2	TRBJ1-5
ASSEQGNEQY	TRBV19	TRBJ2-7
ASSVEVEGYEQF	TRBV9	TRBJ2-1
ASSSEYRGREQF	TRBV5-1	TRBJ2-1
ASSQGKLPNQPQH	TRBV3-1	TRBJ1-5
SAYPRGTSGSFEQF	TRBV20-1	TRBJ2-1
ASSHDTGNEQF	TRBV6-1	TRBJ2-1
SVHNSYEQY	TRBV20-1	TRBJ2-7
ASSLGNEAF	TRBV12-3/TRBV12-4	TRBJ1-1
SANRDRAGANVLT	TRBV20-1	TRBJ2-6
ASTSSRLAGVGSYNEQF	TRBV6-1	TRBJ2-1
ASSLVTGGFGEQF	TRBV6-1	TRBJ2-1
ASSPGPSGGEQF	TRBV4-1	TRBJ2-1
GARGYTDTQY	TRBV20-1	TRBJ2-3
ASTSGTRSNQPQH	TRBV2	TRBJ1-5
ASSWGLAGASYNEQF	TRBV12-3/TRBV12-4	TRBJ2-1
ASSVSLAQETQY	TRBV9	TRBJ2-5
ASSQARDRANYGYT	TRBV4-1	TRBJ1-2
ASSQDKVNEQY	TRBV3-1	TRBJ2-7
AISDGLVNTDTQY	TRBV10-3	TRBJ2-3
ASSQEALQAGWGDTQY	TRBV4-1	TRBJ2-3
ASRPSPGELF	TRBV6-2/TRBV6-3	TRBJ2-2
ASSQVWQPNTEAF	TRBV4-2	TRBJ1-1
ASSQDWGSEAF	TRBV14	TRBJ1-1
ASSSPGGVFYEQY	TRBV28	TRBJ2-7
ASDLPPGSNQPQH	TRBV6-1	TRBJ1-5
ASSSTGQTQY	TRBV11-2	TRBJ2-5
ACPSGRAAYEQY	TRBV30	TRBJ2-7
ATSIRGGNGEQF	TRBV15	TRBJ2-1
AWSTLWTSGDTDTQY	TRBV30	TRBJ2-3
ASSTRTSNTGELF	TRBV9	TRBJ2-2
ASSHPPRLTAYEQY	TRBV6-1	TRBJ2-7
ASSLATSGRALY	TRBV7-2	TRBJ2-7
SAMKRTPTEAF	TRBV20-1	TRBJ1-1
ASSQGRKYGQGGRNQPQH	TRBV4-2	TRBJ1-5
ASDRGYSNQPQH	TRBV19	TRBJ1-5
ASSWATSGSELYEQY	TRBV6-9	TRBJ2-7
ACSELYGTSGRKGSDTQY	TRBV2	TRBJ2-3